The clone carrying this TCR beta chain was counted only a few times. MiXCR, applied by TCRdb to the reads, yields one record per CDR3 protein. The sample shows about 180,000 distinct CDR3 sequences, about 15% of them seen only once. The data stem from a study of T cell repertoires in cytomegalovirus infection. V was clipped by 7 bases and J by 5 bases; unmatched bases: 9. Germline V gives CDR1 MDHEN, CDR2 SYDVKM. This CDR3 spans 14 amino acids. The sample comprised CD8+ T cells from PBMCs. This receptor was identified in a human donor in good health (CMV status not recorded). Some clones in this sample may be carry-over from other donors' samples. The genes are TRBV28 and TRBJ2-5, with TRBD1 matching 8 bases. The chain's CDR3 is CASIGQGAWETQYF. CDR3 DNA sequence: TGTGCCAGCATAGGGCAGGGGGCGTGGGAGACCCAGTACTTC.